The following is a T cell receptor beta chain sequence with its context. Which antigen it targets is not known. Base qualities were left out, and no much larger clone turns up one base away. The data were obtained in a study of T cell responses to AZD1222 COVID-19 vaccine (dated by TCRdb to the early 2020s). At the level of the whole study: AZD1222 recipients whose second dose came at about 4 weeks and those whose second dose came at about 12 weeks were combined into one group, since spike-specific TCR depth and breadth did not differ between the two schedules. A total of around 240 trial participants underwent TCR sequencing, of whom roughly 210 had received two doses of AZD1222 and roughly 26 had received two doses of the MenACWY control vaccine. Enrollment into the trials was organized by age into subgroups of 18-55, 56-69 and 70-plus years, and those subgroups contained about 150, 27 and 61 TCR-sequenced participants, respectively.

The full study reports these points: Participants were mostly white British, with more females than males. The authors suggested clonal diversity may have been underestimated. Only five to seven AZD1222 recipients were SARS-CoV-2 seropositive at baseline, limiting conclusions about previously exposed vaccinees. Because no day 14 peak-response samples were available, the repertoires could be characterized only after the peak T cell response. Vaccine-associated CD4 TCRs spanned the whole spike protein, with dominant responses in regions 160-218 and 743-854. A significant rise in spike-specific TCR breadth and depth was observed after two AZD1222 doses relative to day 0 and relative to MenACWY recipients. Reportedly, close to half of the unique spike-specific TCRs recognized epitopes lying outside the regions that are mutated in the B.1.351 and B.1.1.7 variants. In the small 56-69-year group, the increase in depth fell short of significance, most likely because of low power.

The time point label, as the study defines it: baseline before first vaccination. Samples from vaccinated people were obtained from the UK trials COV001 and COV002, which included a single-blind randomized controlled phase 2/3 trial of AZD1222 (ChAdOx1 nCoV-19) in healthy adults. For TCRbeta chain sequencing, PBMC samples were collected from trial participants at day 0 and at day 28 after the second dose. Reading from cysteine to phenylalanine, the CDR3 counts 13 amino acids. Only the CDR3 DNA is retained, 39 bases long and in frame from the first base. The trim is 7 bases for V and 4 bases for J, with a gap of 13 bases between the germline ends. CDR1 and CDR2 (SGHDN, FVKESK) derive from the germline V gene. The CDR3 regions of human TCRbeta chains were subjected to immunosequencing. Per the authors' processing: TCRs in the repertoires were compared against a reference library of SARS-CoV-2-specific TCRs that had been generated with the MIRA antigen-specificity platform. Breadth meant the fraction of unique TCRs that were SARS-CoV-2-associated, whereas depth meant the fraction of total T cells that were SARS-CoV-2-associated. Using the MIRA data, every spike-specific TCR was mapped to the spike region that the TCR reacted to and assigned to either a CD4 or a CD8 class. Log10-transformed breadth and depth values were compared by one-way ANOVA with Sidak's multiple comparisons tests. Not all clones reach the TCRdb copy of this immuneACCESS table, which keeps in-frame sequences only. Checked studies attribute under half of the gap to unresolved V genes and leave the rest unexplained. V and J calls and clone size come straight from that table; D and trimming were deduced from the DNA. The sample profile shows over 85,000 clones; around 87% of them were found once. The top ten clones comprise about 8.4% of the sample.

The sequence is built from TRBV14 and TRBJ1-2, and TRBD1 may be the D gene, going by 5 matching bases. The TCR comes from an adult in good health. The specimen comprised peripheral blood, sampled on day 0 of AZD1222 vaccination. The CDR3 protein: CASNTGGRYGYTF. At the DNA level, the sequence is TGTGCCAGCAATACAGGAGGGCGCTATGGCTACACCTTC.